One and the same sample provided the 20 T cell receptor beta chains below, sequenced in a study of blood T cell repertoires in COVID-19. Profiled with immunoSEQ multiplex PCR; TCRdb holds only in-frame clones, not every one. The data contain 95,000 to 110,000 clones, 90% to 95% of them singletons. Sequencing input: peripheral blood. Receptors originate from a woman younger than 45 with acute or convalescent COVID-19.

The rearrangement uses TRBV27 and TRBJ2-1; 7 bases match TRBD1. Per the germline V gene, CDR1 is MNHEY and CDR2 is SMNVEV (reference sequence). V was pared by 6 bases and J by 5 bases, with 10 bases of the junction left unmatched. This CDR3 contains 15 residues. The CDR3: CASRPTGFSHNEQFF. DNA for the CDR3: TGTGCCAGCAGGCCGACAGGGTTTTCCCACAATGAGCAGTTCTTC.

The rearrangement joins TRBV3-1 (or the pseudogene TRBV3-2) to TRBJ1-5; 7 positions agree with TRBD1. CDR1 LGHDT and CDR2 YNNKEL come from the germline V gene (reference sequence). CDR3 length: 16 residues. Trimming took 4 bases from V and 2 from J; bases not matched to a gene: 8. The CDR3 coding sequence is TGTGCCAGCAGCCCTAGGGGGCCGGCGGGCAATCAGCCCCAGCATTTT. Translated, it gives CASSPRGPAGNQPQHF.

This chain connects TRBV3-1 (or the pseudogene TRBV3-2) to TRBJ2-2, with TRBD2 matching over 8 bases. The length of the CDR3 is 16 residues. Germline assignment: CDR1 LGHDT and CDR2 YNNKEL (reference sequence). V shed 4 bases, J shed 5 bases, and the junction held 9 bases outside the gene matches. The CDR3 nucleotides read TGTGCCAGCAGCCGCCCAGCGGGAGCATATACCGGGGAGCTGTTTTTT. It yields the protein CASSRPAGAYTGELFF.

V gene TRBV18 combines with J gene TRBJ1-1, with D unresolved. CDR1 KGHSH and CDR2 LQKENI come from the germline V gene. The CDR3 is 14 residues long. V was clipped by 0 bases and J by 7 bases, with 12 bases between them. DNA for the CDR3: TGTGCCAGCTCACCACCGGGCGTTCGGGGTGAAGCTTTCTTT. Translation gives CASSPPGVRGEAFF.

This clone has just one count. The V and J genes are TRBV19 and TRBJ2-7, with 7 bases matching TRBD1. Germline values: CDR1 LNHDA, CDR2 SQIVND (reference sequence). J lost 0 bases, V lost 5 bases, and 7 bases had no gene match. The CDR3 runs to 15 residues. CDR3 sequence: CASSRSGTVSYEQYF. The CDR3 DNA is TGTGCCAGTAGTCGCTCAGGGACAGTCTCCTACGAGCAGTACTTC. The full variable domain, in which reference TRBV19 and TRBJ2-7 provide the parts outside the CDR3, is DGGITQSPKYLFRKEGQNVTLSCEQNLNHDAMYWYRQDPGQGLRLIYYSQIVNDFQKGDIAEGYSVSREKKESFPLTVTSAQKNPTAFYLCASSRSGTVSYEQYFGPGTRLTVT.

As to this clone: One end of the junction varies from germline; a read error may be responsible. V and J are TRBV9 and TRBJ2-7; a weak D match, TRBD1 (6 bases). CDR1 is SGDLS, CDR2 YYNGEE, per germline. The CDR3 extends over 15 amino acids. CDR3 DNA sequence: TGTGCCAGCAGCGTAGGGGACACAGGTCTAGTCGGATCGGAATTC. The encoded protein is CASSVGDTGLVGSEF.

The chain recombines TRBV19 with TRBJ1-6, with 10 bases lining up with TRBD1. Germline V CDR1 and CDR2: LNHDA, SQIVND (reference sequence). Losses at the gene ends were 6 bases for V and 7 bases for J; bases not matched to a gene: 9. The CDR3 contains 16 residues. The CDR3 loop is CASRKNTGQGNSPLHF. The CDR3 DNA reads as TGTGCCAGTAGGAAAAATACGGGACAGGGGAATTCACCCCTCCACTTT.

The chain has TRBV30 and TRBJ2-5; possible D gene TRBD2, 7 bases. CDR3 size: 15 residues. The V end was cut by 0 bases, the J end by 5 bases, with 16 bases between. Germline values: CDR1 GTSNPN, CDR2 SVGIG (reference sequence). Written as DNA, the CDR3 is TGTGCCTGGAGTGTAGCAACAGGGAGGGTGGAGACCCAGTACTTC. Translating gives CAWSVATGRVETQYF.

V is TRBV3-1 (or the pseudogene TRBV3-2) and J is TRBJ2-6; D perhaps matches TRBD2 (5 bases). Germline lookup yields CDR1 LGHDT and CDR2 YNNKEL (reference sequence). The CDR3 length is 15 residues. Trimming stripped 4 bases from V and 4 bases from J, with 11 bases between. The CDR3 loop is CASSLRGRGANVLTF. The DNA of the CDR3 is TGTGCCAGCAGCCTCCGGGGTAGAGGGGCCAACGTCCTGACTTTC.

The chain couples TRBV28 to TRBJ1-3, with 7 bases matching TRBD1. Germline assignment: CDR1 MDHEN and CDR2 SYDVKM. CDR3 size: 15 residues. The V gene end was trimmed by 6 bases and the J gene end by 3 bases; junction bases not matched to a gene: 8. The CDR3 loop reads CASRTTGAGGNTIYF. CDR3 sequence (DNA): TGTGCCAGCAGAACCACAGGGGCTGGTGGAAACACCATATATTTT.

On this clone: Other nucleotide sequences in the sample specify the same CDR3. The J gene is TRBJ1-5, the V gene TRBV19; D might be TRBD1 (6 bases). Trimming took 6 bases from V and 2 from J, leaving 11 bases between them. CDR1 is LNHDA, CDR2 SQIVND, per germline (reference sequence). The CDR3 is 14 amino acids. The CDR3 DNA is TGTGCCAGTAGAATACAGGGCGGCAATCAGCCCCAGCATTTT. Protein product: CASRIQGGNQPQHF.

The chain combines TRBV24-1 with TRBJ1-1; the D is unclear. The V end was cut by 5 bases, the J end by 1 base, with 4 bases between. CDR1 KGHDR and CDR2 SFDVKD come from the germline V gene. The CDR3 is made up of 12 amino acids. CDR3 loop: CATSGGNTEAFF. The CDR3, as DNA: TGTGCCACCAGTGGCGGGAACACTGAAGCTTTCTTT.

Details on this clone: A junction end diverges from the germline sequence, so it may reflect a read error. The chain uses TRBV7-7 and TRBJ2-1; TRBD2 is a possible D gene (7 bases). CDR1 and CDR2 from the germline V gene are SSHAT and FNYEAQ (reference sequence). The CDR3 has 16 amino acids. The chain's CDR3 is CASSLGEGGAYNEQFF. The CDR3 nucleotides read TGTGCTAGCAGCTTAGGGGAGGGGGGTGCCTACAATGAGCAGTTCTTC.

CDR3 region: CASNQGDSGNTIYF. In DNA, the CDR3 is TGCGCCAGCAACCAGGGGGACTCTGGAAACACCATATATTTT. The rearrangement links TRBV5-1 to TRBJ1-3; 7 bases align to TRBD1. The germline V gene has CDR1 SGHRS and CDR2 YFSETQ. The CDR3 sequence is 14 residues long. V trimming: 6 bases; J trimming: 0 bases; junction bases outside the gene matches: 3.

The rearrangement links TRBV6-6 to TRBJ2-3; 7 bases match TRBD1. The CDR3 loop spans 18 amino acids. Looked up from germline, CDR1 is MNHNY and CDR2 is SVGAGI (reference sequence). The J segment lost 2 bases and the V segment lost 5 bases, leaving 16 bases of the junction unmatched. In nucleotides, the CDR3 is TGTGCCAGCAGTCCATTCGCCCTATTCGGGACAGCCACAGATACGCAGTATTTT. It codes for CASSPFALFGTATDTQYF.

This chain links TRBV4-3 with TRBJ2-7; 7 nucleotides line up with TRBD2. This CDR3 has 16 amino acids. V shed 0 bases and J 2 bases; nucleotides not matched to a gene: 7. Germline V gene sequence: CDR1 LGHNA, CDR2 YSLEER. The CDR3 here is CASSQDATSHPYEQYF. The CDR3 DNA reads as TGCGCCAGCAGCCAAGATGCGACTAGCCACCCCTACGAGCAGTACTTC.

The rearrangement links TRBV9 to TRBJ1-3; the match to TRBD1 covers 8 bases. There are 19 residues in the CDR3. Germline V gene data show CDR1 as SGDLS and CDR2 as YYNGEE. J gave up 0 bases and V 2 bases, and 13 bases lay outside the gene matches. The CDR3 DNA reads TGTGCCAGCAGCGTTTCGGACAGGGCTCTAGTTAACTCTGGAAACACCATATATTTT. Encoded protein: CASSVSDRALVNSGNTIYF.

The chain recombines TRBV5-8 with TRBJ2-7, with 8 bases identical to TRBD1. This CDR3 contains 14 residues. Germline V gene sequence: CDR1 SGHTS, CDR2 YDEGEE. The V and J ends lost 4 bases and 4 bases, in that order; junction bases with no gene match: 7. CDR3 amino acids: CASSIRDRRYEQYF. The CDR3 region has the DNA TGTGCCAGCAGCATCCGGGACAGGAGGTACGAGCAGTACTTC. The whole variable domain, filled in from reference TRBV5-8 and TRBJ2-7, reads EAGVTQSPTHLIKTRGQQATLRCSPISGHTSVYWYQQALGLGLQFLLWYDEGEERNRGNFPPRFSGRQFPNYSSELNVNALELEDSALYLCASSIRDRRYEQYFGPGTRLTVT.

This chain connects TRBV7-3 to TRBJ2-5; no definite D call. CDR3 size: 13 residues. CDR1 is SGHTA, CDR2 FQGTGA, per germline. Trimming cost V 1 base and J 5 bases, with 8 bases left between them. CDR3 sequence (DNA): TGTGCCAGCAGCTTAAATCCTCGTGAGACCCAGTACTTC. It specifies CASSLNPRETQYF.

Only one count was recorded for this clone. The chain joins TRBV5-6 to TRBJ2-7; 12 positions match TRBD2. The germline gives CDR1 SGHDT, CDR2 YYEEEE. This CDR3 comprises 15 residues. Trimming at V came to 0 bases and at J to 3 bases, leaving 1 base not matched to a gene. The CDR3 loop reads CASSLGTSGIYEQYF. The CDR3 coding sequence is TGTGCCAGCAGCTTGGGGACTAGCGGGATCTACGAGCAGTACTTC. The full variable domain, in which reference TRBV5-6 and TRBJ2-7 provide the parts outside the CDR3, is DAGVTQSPTHLIKTRGQQVTLRCSPKSGHDTVSWYQQALGQGPQFIFQYYEEEERQRGNFPDRFSGHQFPNYSSELNVNALLLGDSALYLCASSLGTSGIYEQYFGPGTRLTVT.